A single sample is the source of the 28 T cell receptor beta chains below, sequenced in a study of blood T cells in healthy people across ages. Sample-barcoded 5' priming and a J-beta primer mix drove a second PCR of roughly 7 to 11 cycles. Using its own MiXCR run on the 5' RACE reads, TCRdb lists one record per CDR3 protein. The repertoire holds roughly 1.6 million distinct CDR3 sequences, about 35% seen once, with approximately 11% in the top ten. The sample was blood. These receptors all stem from a woman between 25 and 40 years old in good health.

The genes are TRBV6-2 or TRBV6-3 and TRBJ2-1, with D perhaps TRBD1 or TRBD2 (5 bases each). Trimming removed 0 bases at V and 5 bases at J, with 11 bases between. In germline, CDR1 is MNHEY, CDR2 SVGEGT. The CDR3 is 15 amino acids. The CDR3 is CASSYSVGTNNEQFF. For the CDR3, the DNA is TGTGCCAGCAGTTACTCGGTCGGGACCAACAATGAGCAGTTCTTC.

This clonotype was observed at least ten times. The gene calls are TRBV29-1 and TRBJ1-5, with D maybe TRBD1 (5 bases). CDR1 is SQVTM, CDR2 ANQGSEA, per germline. This CDR3 is 14 amino acids long. The germline V and J ends were trimmed by 7 bases and 0 bases, with 13 bases remaining between them. This CDR3 is CSAGTGISNQPQHF. DNA of the CDR3: TGCAGCGCCGGGACTGGTATTAGCAATCAGCCCCAGCATTTT.

This chain connects TRBV6-6 to TRBJ2-2; the D is unclear. Germline CDR1 MNHNY, CDR2 SVGAGI (reference sequence). The CDR3 runs 12 residues. V lost 1 base, J lost 10 bases, and 7 bases lay in between. The CDR3 coding sequence is TGTGCCAGCAGTTACTGGAGTGAGGAGCTGTTTTTT. As protein: CASSYWSEELFF.

This clonotype was picked up many times. V gene TRBV7-2 combines with J gene TRBJ2-3; 10 bases are a match to TRBD2. J lost 3 bases, V lost 2 bases, and 8 bases had no gene match. Germline V CDR1 and CDR2: SGHTA, FQGNSA. This CDR3 contains 17 residues. As DNA, the CDR3 is TGTGCCAGCAGCTTACAGCTAGCGGGGGCGGGTACAGATACGCAGTATTTT. It yields the protein CASSLQLAGAGTDTQYF.

This chain joins TRBV4-1 and TRBJ1-4, with D possibly being TRBD1 (5 bases). The CDR3 runs 14 residues. CDR1 and CDR2 from the germline V gene are MGHRA and YSYEKL. Deletions cut 2 bases from V and 8 bases from J, with 12 bases between. The DNA for the CDR3 is TGCGCCAGCAGCCAATTGACAGCAAGAGAAAAACTGTTTTTT. It is translated as CASSQLTAREKLFF.

Points on this clonotype: A read error may be the cause here, since a much bigger clone is one base away. The rearrangement links TRBV29-1 to TRBJ2-4; the D gene is possibly TRBD1 (6 bases). TRBJ2-7 explains the end of the DNA better; the J call may be wrong. The germline V gene encodes CDR1 SQVTM and CDR2 ANQGSEA. The CDR3 is 12 amino acids. DNA for the CDR3: TGCGGCGTTGAAAGGACAGCCCACGAGCAGTACTTC. It specifies CGVERTAHEQYF.

The gene calls are TRBV7-7 and TRBJ2-7; 10 nucleotides agree with TRBD2. The V segment lost 1 base and the J segment 6 bases; nucleotides outside the gene matches: 9. This CDR3 region has 16 residues. Germline CDR1 is SSHAT and CDR2 is FNYEAQ (reference sequence). CDR3 in amino acids: CASSLVASGGASEQYF. DNA of the CDR3: TGTGCCAGCAGCTTAGTAGCAAGCGGGGGGGCGAGCGAGCAGTACTTC.

Worth noting for this clonotype: One base away lies a much larger clone, so this may be a sequencing read error. V gene TRBV27 combines with J gene TRBJ2-5; D unclear. The CDR3 is 14 amino acids. Germline CDR1 is MNHEY and CDR2 is SMNVEV (reference sequence). V was trimmed by 2 bases and J by 2 bases, leaving 9 bases between them. As DNA, the CDR3 is TGTGCCAGCAGTTTACTACTGGGGCAAGAGACCCAGTACTTC. It yields the protein CASSLLLGQETQYF.

A few counts support this clonotype. The chain links TRBV20-1 to TRBJ2-1; maybe TRBD1 (6 bases). CDR1 DFQATT and CDR2 SNEGSKA come from the germline V gene (reference sequence). V shed 1 base and J shed 0 bases, with 22 bases lying between them. CDR3 length: 19 residues. CDR3 amino acids: CSARVRDTIPNFSYNEQFF. The CDR3 DNA follows: TGCAGTGCTAGAGTTCGGGACACTATACCCAATTTCTCCTACAATGAGCAGTTCTTC.

The chain has TRBV28 and TRBJ2-7; 9 nucleotides agree with TRBD1. Germline assignment: CDR1 MDHEN and CDR2 SYDVKM. The CDR3 spans 17 residues. The trim removed 2 bases at V and 0 bases at J, leaving 8 bases unmatched. As DNA, the CDR3 is TGTGCCAGCAGTTTAATTGGGACAGGGTCCACCTCCTACGAGCAGTACTTC. Protein product: CASSLIGTGSTSYEQYF.

This clonotype came up a few times. The V call is TRBV12-5, the J call TRBJ2-1, with 8 bases lining up with TRBD2. Germline CDR1 LGHNT, CDR2 FRNRAP. With V trimmed by 0 bases and J by 10 bases, 11 bases remained unmatched. The CDR3 runs 16 residues. In nucleotides, the CDR3 is TGTGCTAGTGGTTTGGTACGGGCGGGAGGCCGTAGGGAGCAGTTCTTC. As protein: CASGLVRAGGRREQFF.

This clonotype was seen just once. This may arise from a read error, as a much more abundant clone is one base away. This chain joins TRBV5-1 and TRBJ2-3; D is unresolved. This CDR3 is 16 amino acids long. Germline assignment: CDR1 SGHRS and CDR2 YFSETQ. CDR3 amino acids: CASNLATAHGTDTQYF. DNA of the CDR3: TGCGCCAGCAACTTGGCGACGGCGCATGGCACAGATACGCAGTATTTT.

The count of this clonotype is one. The CDR3 DNA is TGCAGTGCTAGGCCGGGACAGACCTGGAACACTGAAGCTTTCTTT. It specifies CSARPGQTWNTEAFF. The chain recombines TRBV20-1 with TRBJ1-1; TRBD1 matches 7 bases. The CDR3 runs 15 residues. J gave up 1 base and V 3 bases, and 8 bases lay outside the gene matches. Germline CDR1 and CDR2: DFQATT and SNEGSKA (reference sequence).

A word on this clonotype: One junction end disagrees with the germline gene, perhaps due to a read error. This chain links TRBV30 with TRBJ2-2; the D is unclear. The CDR3 totals 12 residues. Germline CDR1 and CDR2: GTSNPN and SVGIG (reference sequence). CDR3 region: CAWDGNPGELFF. In DNA form, the CDR3 reads TGTGCCTGGGATGGGAACCCCGGGGAGCTGTTTTTT.

This chain links TRBV7-2 with TRBJ2-3; 7 nucleotides align to TRBD1. Germline V gene sequence: CDR1 SGHTA, CDR2 FQGNSA. V was pared by 5 bases and J by 14 bases, with 13 bases of the junction left unmatched. This CDR3 has 13 amino acids. The CDR3 loop reads CASSLTRDSIRYF. The CDR3 DNA sequence: TGTGCCAGCAGCCTGACCCGGGACAGCATCCGGTATTTT.

The chain uses TRBV27 and TRBJ2-5, with D tentatively TRBD1 or TRBD2 (5 bases each). The DNA end is a closer match to TRBJ2-7, so the J assignment may be wrong. CDR1 and CDR2 (germline): MNHEY, SMNVEV (reference sequence). This CDR3 has 12 residues. The CDR3 region has the DNA TGTGCCAGCCGGGACGAAACCTACGAGCAGTACTTC. It yields the protein CASRDETYEQYF.

This rearrangement joins TRBV29-1 to TRBJ2-1; 9 nucleotides agree with TRBD2. Germline CDR1 and CDR2: SQVTM and ANQGSEA. This CDR3 has 15 amino acids. Germline trimming cut 7 bases from V and 4 bases from J; bases unmatched to any gene: 11. CDR3 protein: CSAAASGMIYNEQFF. CDR3 coding DNA: TGCAGCGCTGCGGCTAGCGGGATGATTTACAATGAGCAGTTCTTC.

This clonotype was counted between two and nine times. This chain joins TRBV12-3 or TRBV12-4 and TRBJ2-3; 10 bases are shared with TRBD2. V trimming: 6 bases; J trimming: 1 base; junction bases outside the gene matches: 7. This CDR3 comprises 16 residues. CDR3 residues: CASSVAGGPRTDTQYF. In DNA, the CDR3 is TGTGCCAGCAGCGTAGCGGGGGGTCCCCGCACAGATACGCAGTATTTT.

This chain connects TRBV3-1 to TRBJ1-1; D remains ambiguous. Trimming took 4 bases from V and 1 from J, leaving 16 bases between them. CDR1 LGHDT and CDR2 YNNKEL come from the germline V gene (reference sequence). The CDR3 has 16 amino acids. CDR3 residues: CASSPGRGITNTEAFF. The DNA of the CDR3 is TGTGCCAGCAGCCCAGGACGTGGGATAACGAACACTGAAGCTTTCTTT.

The genes are TRBV7-9 and TRBJ2-5; tentative D call: TRBD2 (6 bases). The J call may be faulty, since TRBJ2-7 better matches the DNA end. Germline V gene lookup returns CDR1 SEHNR and CDR2 FQNEAQ (reference sequence). There are 13 residues in the CDR3. The CDR3 sequence is CASREGPAYEQYF. CDR3 coding DNA: TGTGCCAGCAGGGAGGGACCGGCCTACGAGCAGTACTTC.

The J gene is TRBJ1-1, the V gene TRBV20-1, with a weak D call TRBD1 (6 bases). Trimming cost V 6 bases and J 5 bases, with 16 bases left between them. The germline CDR1 and CDR2 sequences are DFQATT and SNEGSKA (reference sequence). The CDR3 has 13 amino acids. CDR3 sequence reads: CSAATGMGTEAFF. DNA for the CDR3: TGCAGTGCAGCTACAGGGATGGGAACTGAAGCTTTCTTT.

The V and J genes are TRBV12-3 or TRBV12-4 and TRBJ2-5; perhaps TRBD1 as D (6 bases). V lost 7 bases and J 1 base, leaving 13 bases between the germline ends. The CDR3 runs to 14 residues. The CDR3 protein is CASTWTASQETQYF. In DNA, the CDR3 is TGTGCCAGCACTTGGACAGCGAGCCAAGAGACCCAGTACTTC.

The genes are TRBV20-1 and TRBJ1-6; no clear D. This CDR3 contains 13 residues. Germline lookup yields CDR1 DFQATT and CDR2 SNEGSKA (reference sequence). Deletions cut 0 bases from V and 4 bases from J, with 4 bases between. The CDR3 here is CSAREQYNSPLHF. CDR3 sequence (DNA): TGCAGTGCTAGAGAACAGTATAATTCACCCCTCCACTTT.

This clonotype turned up a few times. This sequence joins TRBV7-2 and TRBJ1-5; 7 bases map to TRBD1. V lost 3 bases to trimming and J lost 1 base; unmatched junction nucleotides: 3. This CDR3 is built from 15 residues. Germline CDR1 and CDR2: SGHTA and FQGNSA. The CDR3 region is CASSFKTGSNQPQHF. The CDR3 nucleotides are TGTGCCAGCAGCTTTAAGACAGGGAGCAATCAGCCCCAGCATTTT.

In its sample, this clonotype was seen a few times. The chain has TRBV20-1 and TRBJ1-5; no clear D gene. Germline V lookup: CDR1 DFQATT, CDR2 SNEGSKA (reference sequence). This CDR3 is 12 amino acids long. The germline V and J ends were trimmed by 0 bases and 7 bases, with 7 bases remaining between them. The CDR3 here is CSARDTGQPQHF. In nucleotides, the CDR3 is TGCAGTGCTAGAGATACGGGACAGCCCCAGCATTTT.

This clonotype was counted a few times. The rearrangement links TRBV7-6 to TRBJ2-1; TRBD2 agrees at 7 bases. Trimming took 5 bases from V and 0 from J; bases not matched to a gene: 10. Germline V CDR1 and CDR2: SGHVS, FNYEAQ. The CDR3 covers 17 residues. CDR3 coding DNA: TGTGCCAGCAGCATCTTTAGCGGGTCGAGCTCCTACAATGAGCAGTTCTTC. Residues: CASSIFSGSSSYNEQFF.

The sample holds many counts of this clonotype. The chain links TRBV5-1 to TRBJ2-4; D unresolved. Trimming stripped 4 bases from V and 1 base from J, with 12 bases between. CDR3 size: 15 residues. Germline values: CDR1 SGHRS, CDR2 YFSETQ. The CDR3 loop is CASSALNEAKNIQYF. The CDR3 bases are TGCGCCAGCAGCGCCCTGAATGAGGCCAAAAACATTCAGTACTTC.

This clonotype has a count of ten or more. The chain is built from TRBV7-9 and TRBJ2-1; D not certain. The V end was cut by 5 bases, the J end by 7 bases, with 15 bases between. Germline CDR1 and CDR2: SEHNR and FQNEAQ (reference sequence). The CDR3 is 14 residues long. This CDR3 is CASSTASMGNEQFF. In DNA form, the CDR3 reads TGTGCCAGCAGCACCGCGTCAATGGGGAATGAGCAGTTCTTC.